The rows below give T cell receptor beta chains drawn from one sample of a study of cytomegalovirus exposure and HLA in healthy donors. The table came from immunoSEQ multiplex PCR; TCRdb's copy has only in-frame clones and leaves some out. The profile covers more than 60,000 clones, with around four fifths appearing a single time and about 4.5% taken by the ten largest. The sample comprised PBMCs. Receptors originate from a woman in her twenties or thirties in good health and CMV-seronegative. The conserved cysteine and the conserved F or W are not part of the CDR3 here. Where a row states a size, it is once, few, many or the class of an expanded clone; other rows omit it.

J gene,V gene,clone size,CDR3 protein
TRBJ1-6,TRBV5-1,.,ASSGTGALESPLH
TRBJ1-1,TRBV6-5,.,ASSLAGRGTEAF
TRBJ1-2,TRBV28,.,ASSSPGQGYT
TRBJ2-5,TRBV7-7,.,ASSQSLGRRETQY
TRBJ1-5,TRBV19,.,ASSGAGNQPQH
TRBJ1-1,TRBV7-9,.,ASSLERLASEAF
TRBJ2-3,TRBV25-1,.,ASGDRAGDAQY
TRBJ2-1,TRBV9,.,ASSVGTSGSPYSYNEQF
TRBJ1-5,TRBV28,.,ASTIDKGNQPQH
TRBJ2-5,TRBV9,once,ASSPRELETQY
TRBJ1-2,TRBV11-2,few,ASSLGGTYGYT
TRBJ1-2,TRBV7-9,.,ASSLEQAYGYT
TRBJ2-7,TRBV6-1,few,ASSEIPLGPYEQY
TRBJ2-1,TRBV6-5,.,ASTIAASYNEQF
TRBJ2-5,TRBV28,few,ASSWTGQGGQETQY
TRBJ2-5,TRBV5-1,.,ASSRQDRAGGETQY
TRBJ2-1,TRBV6-5,.,ASRRQDRDNEQF
TRBJ1-2,TRBV6-5,.,ASSYGGYYT
TRBJ1-1,TRBV11-2,once,ASSSSTGVNTEAF
TRBJ1-1,TRBV7-2,.,ASSFHSEAF
TRBJ2-2,TRBV7-9,.,ASTPPTDTGELF
TRBJ2-3,TRBV7-8,once,ASNSRLDGDTQY
TRBJ1-4,TRBV4-1,.,ASSRGPATNEKLF
TRBJ2-1,TRBV5-4,.,ASSQRTGVGNEQF
TRBJ1-2,TRBV5-1,.,ASSQGQDYGYT
TRBJ2-7,TRBV7-9,.,ASSLGDSYEQY
TRBJ1-1,TRBV10-1,.,ASSESTEAGNTEAF
TRBJ2-5,TRBV30,.,AWSVNYRGRGTQY
TRBJ2-1,TRBV6-4,.,ASRPGGQGNNEQF
TRBJ1-1,TRBV2,few,ASQGEFRAF
TRBJ1-5,TRBV6-5,few,ASSYRAGKGPQH
TRBJ1-4,TRBV5-4,.,ASSFQGAGGEKLF
TRBJ1-6,TRBV28,.,ASSVHGTGGQNSPLH
TRBJ2-2,TRBV6-6,.,ASSRTTGPGELF
TRBJ2-5,TRBV7-8,.,ASKSGGGQETQY
TRBJ1-5,TRBV5-1,.,ASSLGGVSNQPQH
TRBJ1-3,TRBV4-1,.,ASSQAFGRTSSGNTIY
TRBJ2-7,TRBV28,once,ASSSPGTSGRYEQY
TRBJ1-1,TRBV7-6,.,ASSSWGQSEAF
TRBJ1-5,TRBV28,.,ASSLRDSRWEPQH
TRBJ2-3,TRBV13,few,ASSPYTPGSDETQY
TRBJ2-1,TRBV13,.,ASSSRTVRGDEQF
TRBJ2-1,TRBV10-3,.,AISDRGNNEQF
TRBJ2-5,TRBV7-2,.,ASSLAGAGGATQETQY
TRBJ1-1,TRBV18,.,ASSPSTRQEAF
TRBJ1-4,TRBV4-3,once,ASSQGRGQLF
TRBJ2-1,TRBV2,.,ASRFRGQRPDNEQF
TRBJ1-3,TRBV9,.,ASSARGRSGNTIY
TRBJ1-1,TRBV25-1,once,ASSPGQGTEAF
TRBJ2-3,TRBV28,.,ASSSSSGGAHGTQY
TRBJ2-3,TRBV2,.,ASTRDNTDTQY